The 9 T cell receptor beta chains listed next were all sequenced from one sample in a study of response to subunit inactivated influenza vaccine (dated by TCRdb to 2017 to 2018). Libraries came from RT-PCR. These reads were obtained on an Illumina HiSeq 2500. Using fastp trimming at Q25 and MiXCR clonotype assembly, TCRdb reanalyzed the public sequencing data and kept in-frame beta chains. Every entry covers one CDR3 protein and lists the most common genes and DNA from its rows. The sample table lists fewer than 650,000 distinct CDR3 sequences, 10% to 15% of them with a count of one. The biggest ten clones account for about an eighth of the sample. The meaning of the sample's time point label: around 47 days after influenza vaccine administration. The input for sequencing was PBMCs from blood, taken 45 days after vaccination. The receptors were gathered from a man aged 50 or older who received an inactivated influenza vaccine. Donor details come from another sample of the same person, matched by shared clones.

There are a few counts of this clonotype. The chain combines TRBV6-5 with TRBJ2-1; tentatively, D is TRBD1 or TRBD2 (5 bases each). Germline values: CDR1 MNHEY, CDR2 SVGAGI. V was pared by 0 bases and J by 9 bases, with 9 bases between. The CDR3 extends over 13 amino acids. The CDR3 DNA reads as TGTGCCAGCAGTTACTCGAGAGGGGTTGAGCAGTTCTTC. Translating it yields CASSYSRGVEQFF.

This chain connects TRBV29-1 to TRBJ2-2, with D hard to call. With 7 bases removed from V and 5 bases from J, the gap between germline ends came to 11 bases. The CDR3 loop spans 12 amino acids. Looked up from germline, CDR1 is SQVTM and CDR2 is ANQGSEA. The CDR3 DNA reads as TGCAGCGGTCTCCCGGGTACCGGGGAGCTGTTTTTT. Protein: CSGLPGTGELFF.

The genes are TRBV20-1 and TRBJ2-1; TRBD2 aligns across 10 bases. The germline V gene has CDR1 DFQATT and CDR2 SNEGSKA (reference sequence). V was pared by 0 bases and J by 7 bases, with 6 bases of the junction left unmatched. This CDR3 comprises 15 residues. In nucleotides, the CDR3 is TGCAGTGCTAGAGACAGTGCTAGCGGGAGTAATGAGCAGTTCTTC. This encodes CSARDSASGSNEQFF.

This clonotype was detected only a few times. This chain joins TRBV9 and TRBJ2-7; 7 positions match TRBD1. The CDR3 contains 15 residues. The ends lost 4 bases at V and 4 bases at J; junction bases unmatched: 11. Germline V gene lookup returns CDR1 SGDLS and CDR2 YYNGEE. The CDR3 here is CASSLRQGPLYEQYF. The CDR3 DNA sequence: TGTGCCAGCAGCCTCAGACAGGGCCCCCTTTACGAGCAGTACTTC.

The chain carries TRBV20-1 and TRBJ2-3; TRBD1 matches 8 bases. Looked up from germline, CDR1 is DFQATT and CDR2 is SNEGSKA (reference sequence). J gave up 5 bases and V 1 base, and 14 bases lay outside the gene matches. The CDR3 has 17 amino acids. CDR3 amino acids: CSARVGAGGVSRDTQYF. In nucleotides, the CDR3 is TGCAGTGCTAGAGTGGGGGCAGGGGGCGTTTCGCGAGATACGCAGTATTTT.

This clonotype has more than one count but fewer than ten. This chain joins TRBV20-1 and TRBJ2-5; D is unresolved. V lost 0 bases to trimming and J lost 2 bases, with 13 bases between them. The CDR3 runs 15 residues. Germline V gene lookup returns CDR1 DFQATT and CDR2 SNEGSKA (reference sequence). As DNA, the CDR3 is TGCAGTGCTAGAGATCTAGTGACCGCACAAGAGACCCAGTACTTC. Protein sequence: CSARDLVTAQETQYF.

This chain joins TRBV20-1 and TRBJ2-3; 9 positions agree with TRBD2. This CDR3 is built from 14 residues. Germline loops: CDR1 DFQATT, CDR2 SNEGSKA (reference sequence). The junction had 10 bases not matched to a gene; V was cut back by 6 bases and J by 6 bases. CDR3 protein: CSAARAGGQDTQYF. In nucleotides, the CDR3 is TGCAGTGCGGCCCGTGCGGGGGGGCAGGATACGCAGTATTTT.

This clonotype was observed once. This chain connects TRBV24-1 to TRBJ2-1; D is possibly TRBD2 (5 bases). The V gene lost 9 bases and the J gene lost 6 bases, with 17 bases spanning the gap. This CDR3 is built from 14 residues. Germline assignment: CDR1 KGHDR and CDR2 SFDVKD. In DNA form, the CDR3 reads TGTGCCACCTCGTCCGGGGTTTTATTCAATGAGCAGTTCTTC. It specifies CATSSGVLFNEQFF.

This clonotype was recorded many times. V is TRBV20-1 and J is TRBJ2-7; 8 nucleotides agree with TRBD2. V was clipped by 3 bases and J by 2 bases; unmatched bases: 9. There are 15 residues in the CDR3. Germline-derived CDR1 and CDR2 are DFQATT and SNEGSKA (reference sequence). In nucleotides, the CDR3 is TGCAGTGCTAGCCCTACCCCGCGGGGGGCCTACGAGCAGTACTTC. Translating it yields CSASPTPRGAYEQYF.